This TCR beta chain emerged from a study of T cells expressing NK-cell markers. With respect to this clonotype: The antigen is undetermined.

The CDR3 runs 14 residues. Making the TCR beta cDNA relied on 5'RACE template switching with UMIs. TCRdb reprocessed the 5' RACE reads; each CDR3 protein has one entry and no DNA is given. Its table lists about 150,000 distinct CDR3 sequences. General observations from the study: For a handful of donors, these clonotypes were likewise the leading ones in the CD3+CD56-NKG2C+ fraction.

The rearrangement links TRBV12-3 or TRBV12-4 to TRBJ2-5; TCRdb reports TRBD1, a call that lacks DNA to check it against. The sample comprised blood T cells: a sorted CD56 or NKG2C T cell subset, CD4+ or CD8+ T cells, or bulk PBMC T cells (not recorded which). The receptor was isolated from a woman aged 50 to 60 in good health. The CDR3 sequence is CASSFQGTQETQYF.